The clone carrying this T cell receptor beta chain appeared a few times. What it binds is not known. These data belong to a study of CD8 T cells in ankylosing spondylitis. MiXCR, run by TCRdb on the 5' RACE reads, gives a single entry per CDR3 protein. The sample has a few hundred thousand distinct CDR3 sequences, around 18% seen once. Germline CDR1 and CDR2: LGHNA and YSLEER. The CDR3 runs 15 residues. Trimming took off 0 bases at V and 5 bases at J, with 14 bases between the two ends. Study results and caveats: The study identified a TCR beta motif of fewer than 10 highly homologous variants that appeared characteristic of ankylosing spondylitis blood. Certain motif variants had earlier appeared in reactive arthritis synovial fluid and blood.

The specimen was blood, either unsorted or a sorted T cell fraction (not recorded which). The rearrangement joins TRBV4-3 to TRBJ2-7; D is perhaps TRBD2 (7 bases). This TCR was recovered from a male donor with ankylosing spondylitis. CDR3 region: CASSQDTGGFNEQYF. CDR3 nucleotides: TGCGCCAGCAGCCAAGATACGGGGGGCTTCAACGAGCAGTACTTC.